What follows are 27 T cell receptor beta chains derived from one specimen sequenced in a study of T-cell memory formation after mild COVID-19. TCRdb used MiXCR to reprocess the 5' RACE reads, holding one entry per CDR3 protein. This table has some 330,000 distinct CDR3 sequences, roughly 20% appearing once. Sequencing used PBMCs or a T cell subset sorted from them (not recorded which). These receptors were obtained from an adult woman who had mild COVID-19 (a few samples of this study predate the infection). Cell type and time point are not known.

The CDR3 DNA reads TGTGCCAGCAGTGGACTAGCGGGAGGGCCGTACGGGTTCGGGACAGATACGCAGTATTTT. Its protein product is CASSGLAGGPYGFGTDTQYF. This rearrangement joins TRBV6-1 to TRBJ2-3; 14 nucleotides align to TRBD2. Per germline, CDR1 MNHNS and CDR2 SASEGT. V lost 4 bases to trimming and J lost 3 bases; unmatched junction nucleotides: 15. The CDR3 length is 20 residues.

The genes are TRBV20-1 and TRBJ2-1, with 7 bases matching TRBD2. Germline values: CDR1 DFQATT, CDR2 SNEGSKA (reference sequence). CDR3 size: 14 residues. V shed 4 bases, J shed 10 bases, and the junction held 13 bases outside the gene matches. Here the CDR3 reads CSATPEAGAGEQFF. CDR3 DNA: TGCAGTGCTACCCCCGAGGCGGGAGCTGGGGAGCAGTTCTTC.

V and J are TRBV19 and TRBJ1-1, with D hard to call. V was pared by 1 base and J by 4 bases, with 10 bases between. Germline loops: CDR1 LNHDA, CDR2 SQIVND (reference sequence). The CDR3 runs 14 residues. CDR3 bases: TGTGCCAGTAGTATAGCGCAGGTTGGCACTGAAGCTTTCTTT. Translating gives CASSIAQVGTEAFF.

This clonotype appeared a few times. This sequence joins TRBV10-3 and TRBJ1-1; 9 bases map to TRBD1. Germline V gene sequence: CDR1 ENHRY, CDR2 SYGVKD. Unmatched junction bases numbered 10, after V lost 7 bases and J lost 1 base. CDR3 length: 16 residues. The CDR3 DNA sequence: TGTGCCATCAACCCCGGGACAGGGCGCGGGAACACTGAAGCTTTCTTT. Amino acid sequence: CAINPGTGRGNTEAFF.

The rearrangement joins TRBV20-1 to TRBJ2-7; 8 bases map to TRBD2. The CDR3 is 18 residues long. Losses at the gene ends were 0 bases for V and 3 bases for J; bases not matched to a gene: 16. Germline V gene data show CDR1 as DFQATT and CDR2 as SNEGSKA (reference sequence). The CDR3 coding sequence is TGCAGTGCTAGAGATGAACGGAGGGGTGTAGCGGGGCTCTACGAGCAGTACTTC. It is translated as CSARDERRGVAGLYEQYF.

The CDR3 loop is CASSLGLAGGNIQYF. CDR3 nucleotides: TGTGCCAGCAGCCTGGGACTAGCGGGAGGAAACATTCAGTACTTC. This chain links TRBV7-2 with TRBJ2-4; 15 bases are shared with TRBD2. The V and J ends lost 5 bases and 6 bases, in that order; junction bases with no gene match: 2. The CDR3 is made up of 15 amino acids. Germline V lookup: CDR1 SGHTA, CDR2 FQGNSA. Full variable domain (outside the CDR3, taken from reference TRBV7-2 and TRBJ2-4): GAGVSQSPSNKVTEKGKDVELRCDPISGHTALYWYRQSLGQGLEFLIYFQGNSAPDKSGLPSDRFSAERTGGSVSTLTIQRTQQEDSAVYLCASSLGLAGGNIQYFGAGTRLSVL.

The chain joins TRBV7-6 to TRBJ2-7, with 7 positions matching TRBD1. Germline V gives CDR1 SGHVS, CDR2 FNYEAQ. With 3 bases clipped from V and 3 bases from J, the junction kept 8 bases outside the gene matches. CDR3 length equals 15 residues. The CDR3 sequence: CASSLDAGQDYEQYF. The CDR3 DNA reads TGTGCCAGCAGCTTGGATGCCGGACAGGACTACGAGCAGTACTTC.

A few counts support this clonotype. CDR3 nucleotides: TGTGCCAGCAGCCCAGGACGGGACAATGAGCAGTTCTTC. It specifies CASSPGRDNEQFF. J is TRBJ2-1 and V is TRBV7-9; D gene unclear. The CDR3 has 13 residues. The ends were cut back, 5 bases at V and 5 bases at J, with 10 bases in the middle. Per germline, CDR1 SEHNR and CDR2 FQNEAQ (reference sequence). Variable domain in full (rest from reference TRBV7-9 and TRBJ2-1): DTGVSQNPRHKITKRGQNVTFRCDPISEHNRLYWYRQTLGQGPEFLTYFQNEAQLEKSRLLSDRFSAERPKGSFSTLEIQRTEQGDSAMYLCASSPGRDNEQFFGPGTRLTVL.

Here the CDR3 reads CASSLQRAGQETQYF. The CDR3 coding sequence is TGCGCCAGCAGCTTACAGAGGGCGGGGCAAGAGACCCAGTACTTC. J is TRBJ2-5 and V is TRBV4-3, with D possibly matching TRBD2 (6 bases). V lost 5 bases and J lost 2, with 15 bases in between. The CDR3 is made up of 15 amino acids. Germline V gene sequence: CDR1 LGHNA, CDR2 YSLEER.

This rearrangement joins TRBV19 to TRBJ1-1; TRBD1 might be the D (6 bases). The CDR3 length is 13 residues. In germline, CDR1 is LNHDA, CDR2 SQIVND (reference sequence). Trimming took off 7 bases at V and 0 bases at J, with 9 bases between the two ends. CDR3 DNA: TGTGCCAGTAACAGGGACATGAACACTGAAGCTTTCTTT. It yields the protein CASNRDMNTEAFF.

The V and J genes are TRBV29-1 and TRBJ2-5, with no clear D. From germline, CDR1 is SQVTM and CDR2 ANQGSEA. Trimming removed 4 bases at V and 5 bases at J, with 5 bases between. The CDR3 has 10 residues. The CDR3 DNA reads TGCAGCGTTGCTTGGGAGACCCAGTACTTC. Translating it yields CSVAWETQYF.

CDR3: CASSYSLDREQFF. CDR3 DNA: TGTGCCAGCAGTTACTCGCTAGACAGGGAGCAGTTCTTC. The rearrangement uses TRBV6-5 and TRBJ2-1; D may be TRBD1 (6 bases). Germline CDR1 reads MNHEY; CDR2 reads SVGAGI. The CDR3 extends over 13 amino acids. V dropped 0 bases and J dropped 10 bases, with 10 bases sitting between them.

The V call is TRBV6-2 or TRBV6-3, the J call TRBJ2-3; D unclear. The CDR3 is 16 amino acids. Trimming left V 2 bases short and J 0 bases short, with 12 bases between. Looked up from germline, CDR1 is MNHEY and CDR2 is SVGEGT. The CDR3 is CASSYGPETSTDTQYF. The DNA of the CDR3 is TGTGCCAGCAGTTACGGTCCGGAGACTAGCACAGATACGCAGTATTTT.

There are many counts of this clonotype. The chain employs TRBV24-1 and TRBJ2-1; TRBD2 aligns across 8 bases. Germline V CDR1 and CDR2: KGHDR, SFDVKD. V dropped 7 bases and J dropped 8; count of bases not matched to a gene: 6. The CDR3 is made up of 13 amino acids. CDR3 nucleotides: TGTGCCACCAGAGCGGGAGTCGCCGATGAGCAGTTCTTC. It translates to CATRAGVADEQFF.

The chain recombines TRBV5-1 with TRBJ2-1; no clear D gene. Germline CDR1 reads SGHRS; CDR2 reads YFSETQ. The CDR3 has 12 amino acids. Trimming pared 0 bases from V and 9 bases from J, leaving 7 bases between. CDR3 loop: CASSLVLREQFF. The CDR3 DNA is TGCGCCAGCAGCTTGGTCCTGCGTGAGCAGTTCTTC.

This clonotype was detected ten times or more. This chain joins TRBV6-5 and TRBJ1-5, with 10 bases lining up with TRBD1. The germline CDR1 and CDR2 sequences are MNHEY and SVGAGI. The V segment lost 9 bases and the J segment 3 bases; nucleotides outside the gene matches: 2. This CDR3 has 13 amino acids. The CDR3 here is CASGQGDNQPQHF. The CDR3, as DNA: TGTGCCAGTGGACAGGGGGACAATCAGCCCCAGCATTTT.

The CDR3 spells CASSERRQSYGYTF. The CDR3 region has the DNA TGTGCCAGCAGTGAAAGGCGTCAGTCTTATGGCTACACCTTC. This chain connects TRBV2 to TRBJ1-2, with D hard to call. V lost 2 bases and J lost 5, with 12 bases in between. The CDR3 runs 14 residues. The germline V gene has CDR1 SNHLY and CDR2 FYNNEI.

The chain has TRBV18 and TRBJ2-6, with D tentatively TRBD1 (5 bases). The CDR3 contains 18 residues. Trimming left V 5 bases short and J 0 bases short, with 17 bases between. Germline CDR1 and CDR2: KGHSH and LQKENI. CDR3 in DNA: TGTGCCAGCTCAAACCGACAGCCGTCCAGCTCTGGGGCCAACGTCCTGACTTTC. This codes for CASSNRQPSSSGANVLTF.

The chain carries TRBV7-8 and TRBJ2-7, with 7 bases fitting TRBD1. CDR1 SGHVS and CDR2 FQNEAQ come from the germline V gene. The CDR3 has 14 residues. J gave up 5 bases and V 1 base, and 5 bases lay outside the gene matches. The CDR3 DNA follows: TGTGCCAGCAGCTTAGAACAGGGGTCCGACGAGCAGTACTTC. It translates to CASSLEQGSDEQYF.

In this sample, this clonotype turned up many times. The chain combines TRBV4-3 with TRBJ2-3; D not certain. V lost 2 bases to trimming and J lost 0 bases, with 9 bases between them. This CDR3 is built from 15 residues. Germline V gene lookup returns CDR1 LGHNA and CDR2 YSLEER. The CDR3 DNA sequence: TGCGCCAGCAGCCAAAGTTTCGAAAGCACAGATACGCAGTATTTT. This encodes CASSQSFESTDTQYF.

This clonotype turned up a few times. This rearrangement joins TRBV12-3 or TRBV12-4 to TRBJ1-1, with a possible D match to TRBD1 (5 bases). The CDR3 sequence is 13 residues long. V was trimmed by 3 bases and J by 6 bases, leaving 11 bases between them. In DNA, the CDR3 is TGTGCCAGCAGTTTGAGTTTAGGGGCTGAAGCTTTCTTT. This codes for CASSLSLGAEAFF.

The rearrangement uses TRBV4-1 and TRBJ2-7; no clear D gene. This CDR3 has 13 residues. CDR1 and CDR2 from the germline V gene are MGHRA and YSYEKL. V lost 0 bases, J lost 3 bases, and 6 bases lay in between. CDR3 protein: CASSQDMVYEQYF. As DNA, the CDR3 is TGCGCCAGCAGCCAAGATATGGTCTACGAGCAGTACTTC.

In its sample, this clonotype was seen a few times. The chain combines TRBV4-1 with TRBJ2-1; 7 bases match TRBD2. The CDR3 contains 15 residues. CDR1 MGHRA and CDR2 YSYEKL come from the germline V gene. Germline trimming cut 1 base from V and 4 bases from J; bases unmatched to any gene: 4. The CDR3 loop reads CASSQARGGYNEQFF. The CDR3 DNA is TGCGCCAGCAGCCAAGCTCGCGGGGGTTACAATGAGCAGTTCTTC.

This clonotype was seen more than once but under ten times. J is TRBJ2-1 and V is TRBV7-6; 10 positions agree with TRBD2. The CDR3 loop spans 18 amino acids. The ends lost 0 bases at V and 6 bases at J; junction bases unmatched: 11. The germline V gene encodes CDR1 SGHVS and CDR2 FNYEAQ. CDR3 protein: CASSLASLAGDRGNEQFF. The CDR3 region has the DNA TGTGCCAGCAGCTTAGCGTCGCTAGCGGGAGATCGGGGCAATGAGCAGTTCTTC. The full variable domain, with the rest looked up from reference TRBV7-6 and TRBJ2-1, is GAGVSQSPRYKVTKRGQDVALRCDPISGHVSLYWYRQALGQGPEFLTYFNYEAQQDKSGLPNDRFSAERPEGSISTLTIQRTEQRDSAMYRCASSLASLAGDRGNEQFFGPGTRLTVL.

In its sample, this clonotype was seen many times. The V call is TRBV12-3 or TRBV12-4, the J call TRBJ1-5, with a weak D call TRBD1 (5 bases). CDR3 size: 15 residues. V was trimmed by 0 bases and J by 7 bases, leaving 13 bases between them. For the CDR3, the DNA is TGTGCCAGCAGTTTAGCGGGCGGGGCGAGGCAGCCCCAGCATTTT. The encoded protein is CASSLAGGARQPQHF.

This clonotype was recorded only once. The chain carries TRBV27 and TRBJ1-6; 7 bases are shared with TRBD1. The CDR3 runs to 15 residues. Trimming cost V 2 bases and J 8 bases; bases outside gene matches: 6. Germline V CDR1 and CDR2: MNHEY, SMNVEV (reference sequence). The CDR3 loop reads CASSLGDSGYSPLHF. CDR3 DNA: TGTGCCAGCAGTTTAGGGGACAGCGGTTATTCACCCCTCCACTTT.

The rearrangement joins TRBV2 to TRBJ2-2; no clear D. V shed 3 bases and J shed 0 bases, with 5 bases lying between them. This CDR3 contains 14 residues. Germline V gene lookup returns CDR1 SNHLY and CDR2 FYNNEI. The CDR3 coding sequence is TGTGCCAGCAGTGACCAGGCGAACACCGGGGAGCTGTTTTTT. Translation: CASSDQANTGELFF.